This record concerns one T cell receptor (beta chain) sequence. This sample was included in a study of spatial heterogeneity in lung cancer. V dropped 4 bases and J dropped 6; count of bases not matched to a gene: 3. The germline V gene has CDR1 SGHRS and CDR2 YFSETQ. This CDR3 comprises 13 residues. MiXCR was run by TCRdb on the 5' RACE reads, yielding one entry per CDR3 protein. The sample carries thousands of distinct CDR3 sequences, around 12% recorded once. Stated time point: sample taken at primary tumor resection. Material for sequencing was whole RNA from tumor, nontumor lung or frozen PBMC, left unsorted.

This sequence joins TRBV5-1 and TRBJ2-2; TRBD1 matches at 7 bases. This TCR derives from a female donor with early-stage non-small cell lung cancer. Material: normal lung tissue next to the tumor, obtained at surgery. The DNA of the CDR3 is TGCGCCAGCAGCCTAACAGGGGCCGGGGAGCTGTTTTTT. Its protein is CASSLTGAGELFF.